This entry describes one T cell receptor beta chain. The identical CDR3 is also encoded by other nucleotide sequences in the sample. The source of the sample is a study of cytomegalovirus exposure and HLA in healthy donors. Both 60 Vbeta primers and 13 Jbeta primers went into the PCR. Data came from immunoSEQ multiplex PCR; TCRdb stores just in-frame clones and leaves some out. Among 75,000 to 90,000 clones listed, more than 65% were seen once. V was pared by 4 bases and J by 1 base, with 0 bases of the junction left unmatched. The CDR3 is made up of 13 amino acids. The germline V gene encodes CDR1 SGHRS and CDR2 YFSETQ.

Material for sequencing was PBMCs. The receptor's source is a woman in her forties in good health and CMV-seropositive. This rearrangement joins TRBV5-1 to TRBJ2-3, with 7 bases matching TRBD2. DNA for the CDR3: TGCGCCAGCAGCAGCGGGGGCACAGATACGCAGTATTTT. Protein product: CASSSGGTDTQYF.